A selection of T cell receptor beta chains follows, all from one sample in a study of identical twins. TCRdb recomputed calls from the 5' RACE reads with MiXCR, one row per CDR3 protein. This table holds 500,000 to 600,000 distinct CDR3 sequences, less than 25% found once. These records were also assigned to another study, of T cells expressing NK-cell markers.

The sequenced material came from CD4+ T cells sorted from blood. These receptors were obtained from a woman aged 18-29 years in good health. The CDR3 runs from the conserved cysteine through the conserved F or W. The D gene is left open where the match is weak. The listing skips clone size in some rows; elsewhere it reads once, few, many or a size class.

TRBV7-9	few	TRBJ1-1	.	CASSLFAEAFF	TGTGCCAGCAGCTTATTCGCTGAAGCTTTCTTT
TRBV9	.	TRBJ2-2	TRBD1	CASSPGQGWTGELFF	TGTGCCAGCAGCCCGGGACAGGGGTGGACCGGGGAGCTGTTTTTT
TRBV19	few	TRBJ2-1	.	CASSRNPRGSYNEQFF	TGTGCCAGTAGCCGGAACCCGAGAGGCTCCTACAATGAGCAGTTCTTC
TRBV20-1	few	TRBJ2-3	TRBD2	CSAQGLAVRGTQYF	TGCAGTGCCCAGGGACTAGCGGTCCGGGGTACGCAGTATTTT
TRBV20-1	few	TRBJ2-3	TRBD2	CSAGPTSGGFSDTQYF	TGCAGTGCAGGGCCCACTAGCGGGGGGTTCTCAGATACGCAGTATTTT
TRBV5-6	few	TRBJ2-1	.	CASIRGSSYNEQFF	TGTGCCAGCATTAGGGGCAGCTCCTACAATGAGCAGTTCTTC
TRBV10-3	many	TRBJ1-2	.	CAISEPPPGRGYGYTF	TGTGCCATCAGTGAGCCCCCTCCCGGGAGAGGCTATGGCTACACCTTC
TRBV3-1	few	TRBJ2-3	TRBD2	CASSQSPRTSGKDTQYF	TGTGCCAGCAGCCAAAGCCCTCGGACTAGCGGGAAGGATACGCAGTATTTT
TRBV6-2/TRBV6-3	.	TRBJ2-4	TRBD2	CASSYSATQTGLAGDIQYF	TGTGCCAGCAGTTACTCGGCCACTCAAACCGGACTAGCCGGGGACATTCAGTACTTC
TRBV6-1	.	TRBJ1-1	.	CASRRGARGNTEAFF	TGTGCCAGCAGGAGGGGCGCGCGGGGGAACACTGAAGCTTTCTTT
TRBV20-1	.	TRBJ2-5	TRBD2	CSVLAGVEETQYF	TGCAGTGTTCTAGCGGGGGTGGAAGAGACCCAGTACTTC
TRBV2	.	TRBJ1-2	.	CASRPERVRYTF	TGTGCCAGCAGACCCGAGAGGGTTCGGTACACCTTC
TRBV27	many	TRBJ1-1	.	CASSGEGGYEAFF	TGTGCCAGCAGCGGGGAGGGGGGATATGAAGCTTTCTTT
TRBV5-1	few	TRBJ2-5	TRBD1	CASSRMTGFEKETQYF	TGCGCCAGCAGCCGTATGACAGGGTTTGAGAAAGAGACCCAGTACTTC
TRBV10-2	.	TRBJ2-7	.	CASSAPDQLSYEQYF	TGCGCCAGCAGTGCCCCGGACCAGCTATCCTACGAGCAGTACTTC
TRBV27	.	TRBJ2-2	.	CASKVGWENTGELFF	TGTGCCAGCAAGGTTGGGTGGGAGAACACCGGGGAGCTGTTTTTT
TRBV10-3	few	TRBJ2-3	TRBD2	CASSSGPNTHAQYF	TGTGCCTCGTCTAGCGGCCCCAACACCCACGCGCAGTATTTT
TRBV10-3	few	TRBJ2-5	TRBD1	CAIRRQGAGETQYF	TGTGCCATCAGACGACAGGGGGCTGGGGAGACCCAGTACTTC
TRBV10-1	many	TRBJ1-1	TRBD1	CASSESRDSTEAFF	TGCGCCAGCAGTGAGTCCCGGGACAGCACTGAAGCTTTCTTT
TRBV12-3/TRBV12-4	.	TRBJ1-2	.	CASRGFGLPYGYTF	TGTGCCAGCAGGGGCTTCGGACTTCCCTATGGCTACACCTTC
TRBV29-1	few	TRBJ1-1	.	CRTTRGLNTEAFF	TGCAGGACTACGCGGGGTCTGAACACTGAAGCTTTCTTT
TRBV5-1	few	TRBJ2-7	TRBD2	CASSPEWDLAGSNEQYF	TGCGCCAGCAGCCCCGAATGGGACCTAGCGGGTTCGAACGAGCAGTACTTC
TRBV10-3	.	TRBJ2-1	.	CAISPRSYNEQFF	TGTGCCATCAGTCCCCGGAGCTACAATGAGCAGTTCTTC
TRBV12-3/TRBV12-4	.	TRBJ2-7	TRBD1	CASSFHGDRTGQYF	TGTGCCAGCAGTTTTCATGGGGACCGGACAGGGCAGTACTTC
TRBV7-2	few	TRBJ1-2	.	CASSLTREEGYTF	TGTGCCAGCAGCTTAACGAGGGAAGAGGGCTACACCTTC
TRBV7-2	.	TRBJ1-1	.	CASSPRQSFTEAFF	TGTGCCAGCAGCCCCCGGCAGTCGTTCACTGAAGCTTTCTTT
TRBV5-5	.	TRBJ2-7	.	CASSPGALCEQYF	TGTGCCAGCAGCCCGGGGGCTCTCTGCGAGCAGTACTTC
TRBV2	.	TRBJ1-2	TRBD1	CATSGQGAYYGYTF	TGTGCCACTTCAGGACAGGGGGCCTACTATGGCTACACCTTC
TRBV12-3/TRBV12-4	many	TRBJ2-7	.	CASSLFRGSYEQYF	TGTGCCAGCAGTTTATTCAGGGGCTCCTACGAGCAGTACTTC
TRBV6-2/TRBV6-3	few	TRBJ1-2	.	CASSYDTYYGYTF	TGTGCCAGCAGTTACGACACCTACTATGGCTACACCTTC
TRBV20-1	.	TRBJ2-7	.	CSARDRRAGEQYF	TGCAGTGCTAGAGATAGGCGGGCCGGCGAGCAGTACTTC
TRBV27	.	TRBJ2-2	TRBD1	CASRDRLLNGELFF	TGTGCCAGCCGGGACAGGCTGTTAAACGGGGAGCTGTTTTTT
TRBV11-1	.	TRBJ2-1	TRBD1	CASSSQQGGRSSYNEQFF	TGTGCCAGCAGCTCGCAACAGGGGGGCAGAAGCTCCTACAATGAGCAGTTCTTC
TRBV30	.	TRBJ2-3	.	CAWSEGVAPDTQYF	TGTGCCTGGAGTGAAGGGGTGGCCCCAGATACGCAGTATTTT
TRBV19	few	TRBJ2-7	.	CASRGSPYEQYF	TGTGCCAGTAGAGGTTCCCCCTACGAGCAGTACTTC
TRBV29-1	.	TRBJ2-7	.	CSVGWGSSEQYF	TGCAGCGTTGGGTGGGGATCAAGCGAGCAGTACTTC
TRBV29-1	.	TRBJ1-1	.	CSVLKGMNTEAFF	TGCAGCGTTCTCAAGGGAATGAACACTGAAGCTTTCTTT
TRBV20-1	many	TRBJ2-5	.	CSARDLAVTQYF	TGCAGTGCTAGAGATTTGGCGGTGACCCAGTACTTC
TRBV27	.	TRBJ2-7	.	CASSPRRTSLGDEQYF	TGTGCCAGCAGTCCCCGTCGGACATCTTTAGGGGACGAGCAGTACTTC
TRBV6-1	.	TRBJ2-6	TRBD1	CASSLGQGVGGANVLTF	TGTGCCAGCAGTCTGGGACAGGGAGTCGGTGGGGCCAACGTCCTGACTTTC
TRBV6-1	.	TRBJ2-2	.	CASSEAGRFTGELFF	TGTGCCAGCAGTGAAGCGGGACGGTTCACCGGGGAGCTGTTTTTT
TRBV7-8	.	TRBJ2-7	TRBD2	CASSFRGGGSIHEQYF	TGTGCCAGCAGCTTTCGGGGGGGCGGTAGCATCCACGAGCAGTACTTC
TRBV20-1	.	TRBJ1-1	.	CSARAPRVMNTEAFF	TGCAGTGCTAGAGCGCCCCGCGTCATGAACACTGAAGCTTTCTTT